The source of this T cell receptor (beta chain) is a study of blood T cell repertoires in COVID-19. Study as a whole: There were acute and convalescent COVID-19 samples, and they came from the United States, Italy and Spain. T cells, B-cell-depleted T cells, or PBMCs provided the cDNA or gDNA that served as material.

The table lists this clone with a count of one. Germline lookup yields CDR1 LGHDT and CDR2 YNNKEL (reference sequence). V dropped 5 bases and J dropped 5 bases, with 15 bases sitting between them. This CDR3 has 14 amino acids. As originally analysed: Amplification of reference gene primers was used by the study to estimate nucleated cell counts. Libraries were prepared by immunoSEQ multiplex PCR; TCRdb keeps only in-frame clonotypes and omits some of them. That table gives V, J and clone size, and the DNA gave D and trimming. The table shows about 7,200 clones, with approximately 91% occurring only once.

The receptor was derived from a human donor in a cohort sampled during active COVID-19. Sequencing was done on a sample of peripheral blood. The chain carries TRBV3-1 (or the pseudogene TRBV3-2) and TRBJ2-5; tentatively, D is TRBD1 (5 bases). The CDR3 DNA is TGTGCCAGCAGCTTAGCAGGGTTCGCGGAGACCCAGTACTTC. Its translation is CASSLAGFAETQYF.